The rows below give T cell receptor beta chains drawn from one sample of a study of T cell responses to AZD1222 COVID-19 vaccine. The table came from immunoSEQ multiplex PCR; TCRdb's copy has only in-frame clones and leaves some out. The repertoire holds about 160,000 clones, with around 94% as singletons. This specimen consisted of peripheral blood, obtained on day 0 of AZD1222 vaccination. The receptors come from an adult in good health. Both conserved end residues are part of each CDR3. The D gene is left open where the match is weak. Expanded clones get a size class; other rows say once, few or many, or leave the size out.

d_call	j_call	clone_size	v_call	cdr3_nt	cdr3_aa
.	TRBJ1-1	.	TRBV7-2	TGTGCCAGCACCCCCTCGTTGGACACTGAAGCTTTCTTT	CASTPSLDTEAFF
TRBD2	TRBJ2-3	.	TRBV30	TGTGCCTGGAGTACCCAACTAGCGGGGTACACAGATACGCAGTATTTT	CAWSTQLAGYTDTQYF
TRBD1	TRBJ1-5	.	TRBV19	TGTGCCAGTAGTAATAGACAGGGGGACAATCAGCCCCAGCATTTT	CASSNRQGDNQPQHF
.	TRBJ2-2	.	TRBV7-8	TGTGCCAGCAGCTTAGCAAGAAGGGTGGCCGGGGAGCTGTTTTTT	CASSLARRVAGELFF
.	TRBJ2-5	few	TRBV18	TGTGCCAGCTCACCCCCCAGGGTGGAGACCCAGTACTTC	CASSPPRVETQYF
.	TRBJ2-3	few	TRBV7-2	TGTGCCAGCAGCTATATAACTAGCACAGATACGCAGTATTTT	CASSYITSTDTQYF
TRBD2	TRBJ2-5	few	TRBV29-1	TGCAGCGGGAGACTAGCGGGGGGAAAAGAGACCCAGTACTTC	CSGRLAGGKETQYF
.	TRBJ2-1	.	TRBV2	TGTGCCAGCAGTCTGGGGCCCGGCGGGTACAATGAGCAGTTCTTC	CASSLGPGGYNEQFF
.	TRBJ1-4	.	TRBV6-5	TGTGCCAGCAAACAGGGTGGGGATAATGAAAAACTGTTTTTT	CASKQGGDNEKLFF
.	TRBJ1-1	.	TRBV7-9	TGTGCCAGCAGATTCATGAACACTGAAGCTTTCTTT	CASRFMNTEAFF
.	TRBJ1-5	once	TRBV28	TGTGCCAGCAGCACTAGCAATCAGCCCCAGCATTTT	CASSTSNQPQHF
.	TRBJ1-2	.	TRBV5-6	TGTGCCAGCAGCTTGGGTGGGACAAACTATGGCTACACCTTC	CASSLGGTNYGYTF
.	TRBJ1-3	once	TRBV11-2	TGTGCCAGCAGCTCCTCCTCTGGAAACACCATATATTTT	CASSSSSGNTIYF
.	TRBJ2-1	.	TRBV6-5	TGTGCCAGCAGTTACTTTCCGGGGCCTAGGGATGAGCAGTTCTTC	CASSYFPGPRDEQFF
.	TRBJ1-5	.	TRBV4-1	TGCGCCAGCAGCCAAGGACAGGATCAGCCCCAGCATTTT	CASSQGQDQPQHF
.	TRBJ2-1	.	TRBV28	TGTGCCAGCAGTTTAAGGGCCTCCTACAATGAGCAGTTCTTC	CASSLRASYNEQFF
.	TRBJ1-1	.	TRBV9	TGTGCCAGCAGCGTAGTCGGCAGGGTAGGAGCTTTCTTT	CASSVVGRVGAFF
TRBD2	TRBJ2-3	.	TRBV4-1	TGCGCCAGCAGCCAAGATTATACGCGGGCACTAGCGGGAGGGGCAGATACGCAGTATTTT	CASSQDYTRALAGGADTQYF
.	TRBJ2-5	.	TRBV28	TGTGCCAGCAGTTTAAGGCGGTGGGAGACCCAGTACTTC	CASSLRRWETQYF
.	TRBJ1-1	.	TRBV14	TGTGCCAGCAGCCGGTTACAGGGTATGGGGCACACTGAAGCTTTCTTT	CASSRLQGMGHTEAFF
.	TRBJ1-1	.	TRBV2	TGTGCCTTGCGTGGAGGGGAAAAGGGCACTGAAGCTTTCTTT	CALRGGEKGTEAFF
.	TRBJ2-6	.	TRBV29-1	TGCAGCGTTGACGTATCTGGGGCCAACGTCCTGACTTTC	CSVDVSGANVLTF